This T cell receptor beta chain stems from a study of shared clonotypes between healthy human individuals. About the study: For every donor, three CD4 naive, three CD4 memory, two CD8 naive and one CD8 memory plates were used. Study-wide results and limits: Sharing across a handful of donors was seen in 4% to 6.5% of naive CD4 clonotypes.

The protocol was immunoSEQ multiplex PCR, while the TCRdb copy is restricted to in-frame clones and leaves out a portion. The sample lists 950,000 to 1,200,000 clones, roughly 77% occurring once. Everyone who donated was a Caucasian adult who lived in Nashville, Tennessee. CD4+ cells underwent separation, giving CD45RA+ naive and CD45RA-negative memory subsets. Germline assignment: CDR1 MNHEY and CDR2 SMNVEV (reference sequence). This CDR3 is 15 amino acids long. Points on this clone: Its antigen is still unknown. An end of the junction does not agree with germline; a read error may underlie this.

The clonotype comes from a man younger than 35 in good health. Some clones in this sample may be carry-over from other donors' samples. This chain links TRBV27 with TRBJ2-1; 9 bases agree with TRBD2. The material sequenced was memory CD4+ T cells from PBMCs. Subset: CD45RA-negative fraction. The CDR3 sequence is CASNDAWREGNEKFF. The CDR3 nucleotides are TGTGCCAGCAACGATGCTTGGCGGGAGGGGAATGAGAAGTTCTTC.